This T cell receptor beta chain was sequenced during a study of CD8 T cells in Susac syndrome (dated 2019 in TCRdb). Background for the entire study: Of the Susac syndrome patients who were sequenced, about eight were in clinical remission while about six had clinically active disease. At the time of blood withdrawal, Susac syndrome patients were either therapy-naive, taking corticosteroids (with some also receiving IVIg), or on IVIg alone. Repertoire sequencing was used to test whether CD8+ T cell activation and differentiation in Susac syndrome was antigen driven.

Looking up the germline V gene (reference sequence) yields CDR1 DFQATT and CDR2 SNEGSKA. Clipping removes 7 bases from V and 3 bases from J, with 7 as the unmatched junction base count. From cysteine to phenylalanine, the CDR3 is 13 amino acids long. The sequence is cut down to CDR3 DNA, 39 bases in frame from base 1. Concerning this clonotype: Its cognate antigen has yet to be identified. No clone much larger than this one lies a single base away; base qualities are absent.

RNA was extracted using the RNeasy kit, and about 0.5 to 1 ug of the RNA was reverse transcribed with random hexamers. TCR beta CDR3 regions were amplified with the immunoSEQ multiplex PCR assay covering 54 Vbeta and 13 Jbeta segments. To correct PCR amplification bias, a synthetic template baseline was used for both primer optimization and computational correction. The paper's data handling went like this. Only productive sequences were kept, with reads annotated to V, D and J genes according to IMGT and analyzed in immunoSEQ Analyzer. Clonality was calculated as one minus the Shannon entropy normalized by log2 of the number of productive unique sequences. Public and private clones were assessed among the 100 most prevalent clones of each patient and control. Susac-specific clones were defined as absent from healthy and MS cohorts, around 970 published viral clones and other ImmuneACCESS disease sequences. TCRdb ran its own pipeline on the public reads, namely fastp trimming at Q25 and MiXCR clone calling, and kept in-frame beta chains. Entries are consolidated by CDR3 protein sequence, retaining the most common genes and DNA. Here the V and J calls rest on TCRdb's processing, not on the authors' analysis. For this sample there are over 130,000 distinct CDR3 sequences; 95% appear just once. Clones ranked in the top ten supply roughly 0.14% of the sample.

Peripheral blood CD8+ and CD4+ T cells from healthy donors, Susac syndrome patients and multiple sclerosis patients were profiled using high-throughput TCR beta sequencing. The Susac syndrome patients fulfilled recently defined diagnostic criteria for definite or probable disease. Bulk CD8+ and CD4+ T cells were purified by magnetic negative isolation, whereas CD8+ TEMRA cells were enriched by FACS. Blood was drawn into EDTA tubes, processed within 24 hours, and PBMCs were isolated by density gradient centrifugation. PBMCs intended for TCR sequencing were cryopreserved in liquid nitrogen and thawed later in a water bath at 37 degrees C. The sorted or isolated CD4+, CD8+ and CD8+ TEMRA cells had a purity of 90% or higher. On the study overall, not on this receptor specifically: The CD4+ T cell repertoire of patients with Susac syndrome showed no detectable clonal expansion. The number of individuals in the TCR sequencing and HLA analysis was recognized as being relatively small.

Sequencing used CD4+ T cells from PBMCs. The rearrangement combines TRBV20-1 with TRBJ2-3; 7 nucleotides in the junction match TRBD2. This sequence originates from a human donor with Susac syndrome. At the DNA level, the sequence is TGCAGTGTCGGCGGGAGTAAGACAGATACGCAGTATTTT. Its amino acids are CSVGGSKTDTQYF.